The 9 T cell receptor beta chains below all came from one sample that was sequenced in a study of blood T cell repertoires in COVID-19. Sequencing used immunoSEQ multiplex PCR; TCRdb keeps in-frame clones, though not all of them. This table holds under 300,000 clones, around nine tenths found once. The sequenced sample was peripheral blood. The receptors shown here come from a woman between 70 and 85 years old with active or convalescent COVID-19.

This chain links TRBV6-5 with TRBJ2-1; 12 bases line up with TRBD2. J lost 6 bases, V lost 5 bases, and 5 bases had no gene match. The V gene's germline CDR1 is MNHEY and CDR2 SVGAGI. The CDR3 is 15 residues long. Here the CDR3 DNA reads TGTGCCAGCAGTAGGACTAGCGGGGTCTTCAATGAGCAGTTCTTC. Protein product: CASSRTSGVFNEQFF.

The chain recombines TRBV6-5 with TRBJ1-3; TRBD1 agrees at 8 bases. Germline V lookup: CDR1 MNHEY, CDR2 SVGAGI. The junction had 9 bases not matched to a gene; V was cut back by 4 bases and J by 4 bases. There are 16 residues in the CDR3. The CDR3 DNA reads TGTGCCAGCAGTTGGGACAGGACTCTAGGAGGAAACACCATATATTTT. Protein: CASSWDRTLGGNTIYF.

This sequence joins TRBV11-2 and TRBJ2-3; TRBD2 aligns across 9 bases. The V gene's germline CDR1 is SGHAT and CDR2 FQNNGV. The CDR3 contains 16 residues. V shed 2 bases and J 3 bases; nucleotides not matched to a gene: 6. For the CDR3, the DNA is TGTGCCAGCAGCTTATTCGGCGGGGGGGCAACAGATACGCAGTATTTT. As protein: CASSLFGGGATDTQYF.

This clone was observed a single time. This chain links TRBV18 with TRBJ1-4, with 8 bases matching TRBD1. Germline-derived CDR1 and CDR2 are KGHSH and LQKENI. This CDR3 is built from 16 residues. Trimming took 3 bases from V and 8 from J; bases not matched to a gene: 11. The DNA of the CDR3 is TGTGCCAGCTCACCCCTTGGACAGGGCCTCTCGGAAAAACTGTTTTTT. Encoded protein: CASSPLGQGLSEKLFF.

This chain links TRBV6-4 with TRBJ2-3; D gene ambiguous. Germline CDR1 is MRHNA and CDR2 is SNTAGT. The V end lost 6 bases, the J end lost 2 bases, and 15 bases lay between the germline ends. There are 15 residues in the CDR3. Here the CDR3 reads CASSKDRQPTDTQYF. As DNA, the CDR3 is TGTGCCAGCAGCAAGGATAGACAACCCACAGATACGCAGTATTTT.

In its sample, this clone was seen once. J is TRBJ1-3 and V is TRBV11-2; TRBD1 aligns across 8 bases. The J segment lost 0 bases and the V segment lost 4 bases, leaving 5 bases of the junction unmatched. Germline V gives CDR1 SGHAT, CDR2 FQNNGV. CDR3 length: 16 residues. CDR3 loop: CASSSRDRNSGNTIYF. The CDR3 bases are TGTGCCAGCAGCTCCCGGGACAGGAACTCTGGAAACACCATATATTTT.

This rearrangement joins TRBV19 to TRBJ1-1; D may be TRBD1 (6 bases). Germline V gives CDR1 LNHDA, CDR2 SQIVND (reference sequence). V dropped 8 bases and J dropped 5 bases, with 18 bases sitting between them. This CDR3 has 14 amino acids. The CDR3 sequence is CASQFTGRETEAFF. DNA of the CDR3: TGTGCCAGTCAGTTCACAGGGCGGGAGACTGAAGCTTTCTTT.

The chain is built from TRBV24-1 and TRBJ2-1; 10 positions agree with TRBD1. This CDR3 comprises 16 residues. The V and J ends lost 4 bases and 7 bases, in that order; junction bases with no gene match: 9. CDR1 and CDR2 (germline): KGHDR, SFDVKD. This CDR3 is CATSDRQGASFNEQFF. CDR3 sequence (DNA): TGTGCCACCAGTGACAGACAGGGGGCGAGTTTTAATGAGCAGTTCTTC.

The chain couples TRBV25-1 to TRBJ1-2, with D unclear. CDR1 and CDR2 from the germline V gene are MGHDK and SYGVNS. The ends were cut back, 4 bases at V and 5 bases at J, with 8 bases in the middle. The CDR3 has 12 amino acids. CDR3 DNA: TGTGCCAGCAGTGCGGCAGGATATGGCTACACCTTC. It encodes CASSAAGYGYTF.